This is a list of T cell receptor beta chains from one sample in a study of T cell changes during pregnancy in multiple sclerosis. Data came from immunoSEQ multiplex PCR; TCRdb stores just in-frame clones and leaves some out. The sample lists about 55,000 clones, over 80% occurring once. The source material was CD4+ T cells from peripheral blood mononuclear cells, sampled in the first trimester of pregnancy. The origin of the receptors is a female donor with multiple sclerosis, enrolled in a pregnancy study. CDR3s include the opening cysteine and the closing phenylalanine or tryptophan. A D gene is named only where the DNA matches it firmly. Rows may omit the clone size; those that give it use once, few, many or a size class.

TGTGCCAGCAGCCCGACTCCTCCCTACGAGCAGTACTTC,CASSPTPPYEQYF,NA,TRBJ2-7,TRBV9,13,NA
TGTGCCAGCAGCGTAGGAGGAGGGACGGTAAGCCAAGAGACCCAGTACTTC,CASSVGGGTVSQETQYF,NA,TRBJ2-5,TRBV9,17,NA
TGTGCCAGCCCACGGAGGGCAGGGATGAACAATCAGCCCCAGCATTTT,CASPRRAGMNNQPQHF,NA,TRBJ1-5,TRBV25-1,16,NA
TGTGCCAGCAGGTTCTTTTCGACAGGTTCCACCGGGGAGCTGTTTTTT,CASRFFSTGSTGELFF,NA,TRBJ2-2,TRBV11-3,16,NA
TGTGCCAGCAGTCTAGCGGGGTCCACCAGCGGGGAGCTGTTTTTT,CASSLAGSTSGELFF,NA,TRBJ2-2,TRBV7-6,15,TRBD2
TGTGCCAGCAGTAATTCCGGGACACGTGAAGCTTTCTTT,CASSNSGTREAFF,NA,TRBJ1-1,TRBV28,13,NA
TGTGCCAGCAGGCGCCAGGGGCCCAACTATGGCTACACCTTC,CASRRQGPNYGYTF,once,TRBJ1-2,TRBV6-5,14,NA
TGTGCCAGCAGTGCGACAGGTCAGGGGGGCTACACCTTC,CASSATGQGGYTF,NA,TRBJ1-2,TRBV6-1,13,NA
TGTGCCAGCAGCTTAGATCCAACTGGGACAGGGGTTGGCTACACCTTC,CASSLDPTGTGVGYTF,NA,TRBJ1-2,TRBV11-2,16,TRBD1
TGTGCCAGCAGCTCCCGTCAGGGGGCAGGCTATGGCTACACCTTC,CASSSRQGAGYGYTF,NA,TRBJ1-2,TRBV7-2,15,TRBD1
TGTGCCAGCAGCTTGGATGGAGACGAGACCCAGTACTTC,CASSLDGDETQYF,NA,TRBJ2-5,TRBV5-4,13,NA
TGTGCCAGCTCACCACCTACAGGGCAGGGCTACGAGCAGTACTTC,CASSPPTGQGYEQYF,NA,TRBJ2-7,TRBV18,15,NA
TGTGCCAGCTCGCTTGGGCCTCTCGGGAACACTGAAGCTTTCTTT,CASSLGPLGNTEAFF,NA,TRBJ1-1,TRBV18,15,NA
TGCGCCAGCAGCTTGGTGGCGGGGGCTAACACCGGGGAGCTGTTTTTT,CASSLVAGANTGELFF,NA,TRBJ2-2,TRBV5-1,16,NA
TGCGCCAGCAGGACGGGATCCGGACTCAATGAGCAGTTCTTC,CASRTGSGLNEQFF,NA,TRBJ2-1,TRBV5-1,14,NA
TGTGCCAGCAGCGTAGTGAGCGGGGGGGCGGTCACCGGGGAGCTGTTTTTT,CASSVVSGGAVTGELFF,NA,TRBJ2-2,TRBV9,17,TRBD2
TGCGCCAGCAGCCATCCCGGGACTAGTACCTACGAGCAGTACTTC,CASSHPGTSTYEQYF,NA,TRBJ2-7,TRBV4-1,15,TRBD2
TGTGCCAGCAGTGCTTCGCCGGGACAGGGGTATGAAAAACTGTTTTTT,CASSASPGQGYEKLFF,once,TRBJ1-4,TRBV27,16,TRBD1
TGTGCCATCAGAACAGGGGGCTCGTCCGGATACGAGCAGTACTTC,CAIRTGGSSGYEQYF,NA,TRBJ2-7,TRBV10-3,15,TRBD1
TGTGCCAGCAGTTACTCGACAGGGGATTACGAGCAGTACTTC,CASSYSTGDYEQYF,NA,TRBJ2-7,TRBV6-5,14,TRBD1
TGTGCCACCAGCAGAGATATTACAGTTAACTATGGCTACACCTTC,CATSRDITVNYGYTF,NA,TRBJ1-2,TRBV15,15,NA
TGTGCCAGTAGTCCCCGTGAGGAACGCAATCAGCCCCAGCATTTT,CASSPREERNQPQHF,NA,TRBJ1-5,TRBV19,15,NA
TGTGCCAGCAGCTCCGCGACTAGCGCCGGGGGTAGTGGCCAGTACTTC,CASSSATSAGGSGQYF,NA,TRBJ2-5,TRBV7-8,16,TRBD2
TGTGCCAGCAGTTATCAGACAGGGGGCACTGAAGCTTTCTTT,CASSYQTGGTEAFF,few,TRBJ1-1,TRBV6-5,14,TRBD1
TGTGCCAGCAGTGTGGGACAGGGCCTACGGCCCCAGCATTTT,CASSVGQGLRPQHF,NA,TRBJ1-5,TRBV28,14,TRBD1
TGTGCCAGCAGCGCCGACAGGCTTAATGAAAAACTGTTTTTT,CASSADRLNEKLFF,NA,TRBJ1-4,TRBV7-2,14,NA
TGTGCCATCAGCGGGACAGATACGCAGTATTTT,CAISGTDTQYF,few,TRBJ2-3,TRBV10-3,11,NA
TGTGCCAGCAGCCTAAACGGACTCCCAAATGAAAAACTGTTTTTT,CASSLNGLPNEKLFF,NA,TRBJ1-4,TRBV7-9,15,NA
TGTGCCTGGAACGGGGCAGGGGAGTACTATGGCTACACCTTC,CAWNGAGEYYGYTF,NA,TRBJ1-2,TRBV30,14,NA
TGTGCCACCTCCCCGGAGGGGGCAAGCGAGCAGTACTTC,CATSPEGASEQYF,once,TRBJ2-7,TRBV7-9,13,NA
TGTGCCAGCAGCAAATGGACTAGCGGAGACAATGAGCAGTTCTTC,CASSKWTSGDNEQFF,once,TRBJ2-1,TRBV13,15,TRBD2
TGCGCCAGCAGCTCAGGGACAGGTCGGGGCACTGAAGCTTTCTTT,CASSSGTGRGTEAFF,NA,TRBJ1-1,TRBV5-1,15,TRBD1
TGTGCCAGTGTGGGGCGGATCTACAATGAGCAGTTCTTC,CASVGRIYNEQFF,NA,TRBJ2-1,TRBV6-1,13,NA
TGTGCCAGCGGCTTGGGGCAGGGGTTTGTCGACGAGCAGTACTTC,CASGLGQGFVDEQYF,NA,TRBJ2-7,TRBV11-3,15,NA
TGTGCCAGCACAGGGCGTACAAAAGCTTTCTTT,CASTGRTKAFF,NA,TRBJ1-1,TRBV28,11,NA
TGTGCCAGCAGCTCCCGAACAGGGATGGGTAATTCACCCCTCCACTTT,CASSSRTGMGNSPLHF,NA,TRBJ1-6,TRBV7-9,16,NA
TGTGCCAGCAGTGAAGTGGCAGGGTGGTTTACTGAAGCTTTCTTT,CASSEVAGWFTEAFF,NA,TRBJ1-1,TRBV6-1,15,NA
TGTGCCAGCAGCGAACCCTGGTACAGGGGGCGCGGGGAGACCCAGTACTTC,CASSEPWYRGRGETQYF,NA,TRBJ2-5,TRBV7-8,17,TRBD1
TGTGCCAGTGCCGGGACATTTGGTATAGAGCAGTACTTC,CASAGTFGIEQYF,NA,TRBJ2-7,TRBV19,13,NA
TGTGCCAGTAGTAATCCGCTGGGACTAGCGGGGGCTGTCACCGGGGAGCTGTTTTTT,CASSNPLGLAGAVTGELFF,once,TRBJ2-2,TRBV19,19,TRBD2
TGTGCCAGCAGCTTAGGGGACAGAGACCAAGAGACCCAGTACTTC,CASSLGDRDQETQYF,once,TRBJ2-5,TRBV11-2,15,TRBD1
TGCGCCAGCAGCTTGTTCTCCAACACCGGGGAGCTGTTTTTT,CASSLFSNTGELFF,NA,TRBJ2-2,TRBV5-1,14,NA